The 25 T cell receptor beta chains in this list originate from one sample, sequenced in a study of Ad26.COV2.S vaccination and SARS-CoV-2 variants. Treatment of the sample: roughly 18 received Ad26.COV2.S at low or high dose, single or two shots; roughly five received placebo; per-sample allocation not given. At day 63 after the first vaccine or placebo injection, samples were drawn. Method: immunoSEQ multiplex PCR; TCRdb's copy keeps in-frame clones and lacks some. The sample shows about 330,000 clones, almost 90% of them seen only once. The source material was peripheral blood, sampled in a trial of Ad26.COV2.S vaccine versus placebo. The source of these receptors is a person between 18 and 59 years old who received the Ad26.COV2.S COVID-19 vaccine or a placebo.

This clone was recorded only once. The V and J genes are TRBV19 and TRBJ1-2; weak D call: TRBD1 (5 bases). Trimming shortened V by 5 bases and J by 3 bases, and 13 bases separated the two germline ends. Germline V gives CDR1 LNHDA, CDR2 SQIVND (reference sequence). The CDR3 contains 14 residues. The CDR3 loop is CASSADSRYYGYTF. The CDR3 DNA reads TGTGCCAGTAGTGCCGACAGCCGATACTATGGCTACACCTTC.

This clone was counted a single time. V and J are TRBV12-5 and TRBJ2-4; no clear D gene. The CDR3 runs 15 residues. Germline V gene lookup returns CDR1 LGHNT and CDR2 FRNRAP. V was clipped by 0 bases and J by 10 bases, with 16 bases between them. The CDR3 nucleotides read TGTGCTAGTGGTTTGGTACATTCGGGTCCTGTAATTCAGTACTTC. It is translated as CASGLVHSGPVIQYF.

The J gene is TRBJ2-3, the V gene TRBV14; D remains unclear. Germline values: CDR1 SGHDN, CDR2 FVKESK. Trimming removed 3 bases from V and 7 bases from J, with 5 bases in between. The CDR3 runs to 11 residues. CDR3 nucleotide sequence: TGTGCCAGCAGCCATCATAATACGCAGTATTTT. Translated, it gives CASSHHNTQYF.

This chain connects TRBV27 to TRBJ1-1, with D unclear. The ends were cut back, 5 bases at V and 5 bases at J, with 15 bases in the middle. This CDR3 has 14 amino acids. Germline values: CDR1 MNHEY, CDR2 SMNVEV (reference sequence). CDR3 coding DNA: TGTGCCAGCAGTCCCATACCGGAGAGGACTGAAGCTTTCTTT. Translated: CASSPIPERTEAFF.

This clone has a handful of counts. The genes are TRBV6-5 and TRBJ1-3, with D hard to call. Trimming pared 5 bases from V and 0 bases from J, leaving 8 bases between. Germline CDR1 reads MNHEY; CDR2 reads SVGAGI. The CDR3 totals 14 residues. The CDR3 region has the DNA TGTGCCAGCAGTCGAACAGCCTCTGGAAACACCATATATTTT. Translated, it gives CASSRTASGNTIYF.

V and J are TRBV18 and TRBJ2-7; 11 bases align to TRBD2. This CDR3 has 14 amino acids. After removal of 5 bases from V and 4 bases from J, the junction contained 4 bases not matched to a gene. Germline V gene sequence: CDR1 KGHSH, CDR2 LQKENI. As DNA, the CDR3 is TGTGCCAGCTCAGAGGGGACTAGCGGATACGAGCAGTACGTC. This translates into CASSEGTSGYEQYV.

The rearrangement links TRBV6-5 to TRBJ2-2; 10 bases match TRBD2. Germline values: CDR1 MNHEY, CDR2 SVGAGI. This CDR3 comprises 16 residues. V lost 4 bases, J lost 3 bases, and 5 bases stayed unmatched. The CDR3 spells CASSSILAGDTGELFF. The CDR3 nucleotides are TGTGCCAGCAGTTCAATTCTAGCGGGAGACACCGGGGAGCTGTTTTTT.

The V and J genes are TRBV4-1 and TRBJ2-2; 9 bases agree with TRBD1. The CDR3 length is 14 residues. V was clipped by 5 bases and J by 7 bases; unmatched bases: 5. The germline V gene has CDR1 MGHRA and CDR2 YSYEKL. The CDR3 spells CASSDRGWGGELFF. The CDR3 bases are TGCGCCAGCAGCGACAGGGGGTGGGGCGGGGAGCTGTTTTTT.

The chain is built from TRBV7-9 and TRBJ2-5; D may match TRBD1 or TRBD2 (5 bases each). Looked up from germline, CDR1 is SEHNR and CDR2 is FQNEAQ (reference sequence). V lost 3 bases and J lost 5, with 19 bases in between. The CDR3 totals 16 residues. CDR3 in DNA: TGTGCCAGCAGCTTTGAAGGTGTGATCGAGGGGGAGACCCAGTACTTC. Encoded protein: CASSFEGVIEGETQYF.

The chain carries TRBV28 and TRBJ2-2, with a possible D match to TRBD1 (5 bases). Germline CDR1 MDHEN, CDR2 SYDVKM. The CDR3 loop spans 15 amino acids. V shed 5 bases and J shed 3 bases, with 13 bases lying between them. For the CDR3, the DNA is TGTGCCAGCAGTCCCCCCTGGGGCCACACCGGGGAGCTGTTTTTT. The encoded protein is CASSPPWGHTGELFF.

This chain connects TRBV19 to TRBJ2-7, with D hard to call. Germline V lookup: CDR1 LNHDA, CDR2 SQIVND (reference sequence). V was pared by 5 bases and J by 3 bases, with 20 bases between. The CDR3 contains 16 residues. For the CDR3, the DNA is TGTGCCAGTAGTCCGAAAGCACACGGAAAAATCTACGAGCAGTACTTC. This gives the protein CASSPKAHGKIYEQYF.

The V and J genes are TRBV4-3 and TRBJ1-1; D is uncertain. Trimming stripped 1 base from V and 2 bases from J, with 8 bases between. CDR3 length: 14 amino acids. Germline values: CDR1 LGHNA, CDR2 YSLEER. CDR3 nucleotides: TGCGCCAGCAGCCAAGTAAGCGAAAACACTGAAGCTTTCTTT. Protein product: CASSQVSENTEAFF.

This clone was counted once. The rearrangement links TRBV29-1 to TRBJ1-2; D uncertain. V lost 4 bases and J 4 bases, leaving 7 bases between the germline ends. CDR3 length: 11 residues. The germline V gene has CDR1 SQVTM and CDR2 ANQGSEA. CDR3 loop: CSVVHLYGYTF. In DNA, the CDR3 is TGCAGCGTTGTGCATCTCTATGGCTACACCTTC.

The chain is built from TRBV27 and TRBJ2-7; D ambiguous. The CDR3 covers 15 residues. From germline, CDR1 is MNHEY and CDR2 SMNVEV (reference sequence). The V gene lost 5 bases and the J gene lost 4 bases, with 18 bases spanning the gap. CDR3 loop: CASSPLGIGVYEQYF. For the CDR3, the DNA is TGTGCCAGCAGTCCGCTGGGCATAGGTGTTTACGAGCAGTACTTC.

This clone was picked up one time. This chain uses TRBV10-2 with TRBJ1-6; 7 nucleotides agree with TRBD1. V shed 11 bases and J 5 bases; nucleotides not matched to a gene: 15. Germline-derived CDR1 and CDR2 are WSHSY and SAAADI. This CDR3 spans 16 amino acids. The CDR3 protein is CAVRGGSILDNSPLHF. DNA of the CDR3: TGCGCCGTTCGAGGGGGCAGTATTTTAGATAATTCACCCCTCCACTTT.

The chain joins TRBV2 to TRBJ1-1; possibly TRBD1 for D (6 bases). Between the trimmed V and J ends, which lost 6 bases and 9 bases, there was a span of 20 bases. Germline assignment: CDR1 SNHLY and CDR2 FYNNEI. This CDR3 is 14 amino acids long. CDR3 nucleotide sequence: TGTGCCAGCAGGGAGGACAGTCAAACCACGCAAGCTTTCTTT. This translates into CASREDSQTTQAFF. Filled out from reference TRBV2 and TRBJ1-1, the complete variable domain reads EPEVTQTPSHQVTQMGQEVILRCVPISNHLYFYWYRQILGQKVEFLVSFYNNEISEKSEIFDDQFSVERPDGSNFTLKIRSTKLEDSAMYFCASREDSQTTQAFFGQGTRLTVV.

The CDR3 DNA reads as TGTGCCAGTAGTAAAGCCAGGACGAGCACAGATACGCAGTATTTT. This gives the protein CASSKARTSTDTQYF. V usage is TRBV19 and J usage is TRBJ2-3; D unclear. V shed 4 bases and J shed 0 bases, with 11 bases lying between them. Looked up from germline, CDR1 is LNHDA and CDR2 is SQIVND (reference sequence). The CDR3 is 15 residues long.

V gene TRBV29-1 combines with J gene TRBJ1-1, with TRBD1 matching over 10 bases. The V segment lost 4 bases and the J segment 13 bases; nucleotides outside the gene matches: 15. In germline, CDR1 is SQVTM, CDR2 ANQGSEA. The CDR3 contains 14 residues. This chain's CDR3 is CSVVYRDRGFEVFF. In nucleotides, the CDR3 is TGCAGCGTTGTTTACCGGGACAGGGGCTTCGAGGTTTTCTTT. Based on the CDR3 plus reference TRBV29-1 and TRBJ1-1, the full variable domain is SAVISQKPSRDICQRGTSLTIQCQVDSQVTMMFWYRQQPGQSLTLIATANQGSEATYESGFVIDKFPISRPNLTFSTLTVSNMSPEDSSIYLCSVVYRDRGFEVFFGQGTRLTVV.

This clone was recorded once. The genes are TRBV29-1 and TRBJ1-1, with D unclear. Germline CDR1 is SQVTM and CDR2 is ANQGSEA. The V end lost 6 bases, the J end lost 11 bases, and 19 bases lay between the germline ends. There are 12 residues in the CDR3. CDR3 coding DNA: TGCAGCGTGAGCCAGACGGTCTTAGGGGCTTTCTTT. This sequence encodes CSVSQTVLGAFF. Full variable domain (rest looked up from reference TRBV29-1 and TRBJ1-1): SAVISQKPSRDICQRGTSLTIQCQVDSQVTMMFWYRQQPGQSLTLIATANQGSEATYESGFVIDKFPISRPNLTFSTLTVSNMSPEDSSIYLCSVSQTVLGAFFGQGTRLTVV.

The chain is built from TRBV27 and TRBJ1-1; D might be TRBD1 (6 bases). Trimming took 6 bases from V and 1 from J, leaving 9 bases between them. Germline assignment: CDR1 MNHEY and CDR2 SMNVEV (reference sequence). The CDR3 has 13 residues. CDR3 sequence reads: CASSEQGNTEAFF. CDR3 sequence (DNA): TGTGCCAGCAGCGAACAGGGGAACACTGAAGCTTTCTTT.

V and J are TRBV9 and TRBJ2-1, with D unclear. This CDR3 has 12 amino acids. CDR1 is SGDLS, CDR2 YYNGEE, per germline. V was shortened by 0 bases and J by 3 bases, with 1 base between the two germline ends. This chain's CDR3 is CASSVGYNEQFF. The CDR3 bases are TGTGCCAGCAGCGTAGGCTACAATGAGCAGTTCTTC.

J is TRBJ1-5 and V is TRBV7-9; 8 nucleotides match TRBD1. The V and J ends lost 5 bases and 0 bases, in that order; junction bases with no gene match: 6. This CDR3 comprises 16 residues. The germline CDR1 and CDR2 sequences are SEHNR and FQNEAQ (reference sequence). The CDR3 DNA follows: TGTGCCAGCAGCATGGGGACAGGCTATAGCAATCAGCCCCAGCATTTT. Protein product: CASSMGTGYSNQPQHF.

This clone was recorded only once. The CDR3 nucleotides are TGTGCCAGCAGCCGCGCCCCGGGACAGGGGTCCTATAATTCACCCCTCCACTTT. This gives the protein CASSRAPGQGSYNSPLHF. The chain couples TRBV6-2 or TRBV6-3 to TRBJ1-6; 10 bases are shared with TRBD1. This CDR3 has 18 amino acids. Losses at the gene ends were 6 bases for V and 1 base for J; bases not matched to a gene: 9. CDR1 MNHEY and CDR2 SVGEGT come from the germline V gene.

V usage is TRBV18 and J usage is TRBJ1-2; 7 nucleotides match TRBD1. Germline CDR1 reads KGHSH; CDR2 reads LQKENI. Losses at the gene ends were 0 bases for V and 1 base for J; bases not matched to a gene: 2. The length of the CDR3 is 15 residues. The CDR3 nucleotides read TGTGCCAGCTCACCACCTGGGACAGTTAACTATGGCTACACCTTC. It yields the protein CASSPPGTVNYGYTF.

The rearrangement joins TRBV6-5 to TRBJ2-1, with 9 nucleotides matching TRBD1. The V gene's germline CDR1 is MNHEY and CDR2 SVGAGI. J lost 10 bases, V lost 6 bases, and 13 bases had no gene match. The CDR3 contains 15 residues. The CDR3: CASSHGDRAFEEQFF. The CDR3 DNA sequence: TGTGCCAGCAGCCACGGGGACAGGGCATTCGAAGAGCAGTTCTTC.